This passage covers 8 T cell receptor beta chains from one sample sequenced in a study of identical twins. Each CDR3 protein is one row after TCRdb ran MiXCR on the 5' RACE reads. The sample records about 900,000 distinct CDR3 sequences, about 12% being singletons. The data also belong to a second study, concerning yellow fever vaccine responses in identical twins.

The sequenced sample was PBMCs. The receptors originated from a woman aged 18-29 years in good health.

The table lists this clonotype with a few counts. The chain uses TRBV10-3 and TRBJ2-1; 7 nucleotides agree with TRBD2. Germline V lookup: CDR1 ENHRY, CDR2 SYGVKD. The length of the CDR3 is 14 residues. J was trimmed by 6 bases and V by 5 bases; bases with no gene match: 7. The CDR3 region is CAISPHGTTNEQFF. The CDR3 DNA reads as TGTGCCATCAGTCCCCACGGGACTACCAATGAGCAGTTCTTC.

In its sample, this clonotype was seen a few times. V gene TRBV5-1 combines with J gene TRBJ2-1; D tentatively fits TRBD1 or TRBD2 (5 bases each). V was trimmed by 3 bases and J by 0 bases, leaving 19 bases between them. The CDR3 loop spans 18 amino acids. The germline V gene encodes CDR1 SGHRS and CDR2 YFSETQ. CDR3: CASSWAGTDFSSYNEQFF. As DNA, the CDR3 is TGCGCCAGCAGCTGGGCCGGGACCGACTTTAGCTCCTACAATGAGCAGTTCTTC.

The chain carries TRBV20-1 and TRBJ2-1; D is perhaps TRBD2 (7 bases). The CDR3 runs 15 residues. Germline assignment: CDR1 DFQATT and CDR2 SNEGSKA (reference sequence). The V gene lost 1 base and the J gene lost 7 bases, with 17 bases spanning the gap. Here the CDR3 DNA reads TGCAGTGCTAGAGTAGGGGGGGGGCCGGGGAATGAGCAGTTCTTC. Protein sequence: CSARVGGGPGNEQFF.

The sample holds many counts of this clonotype. The chain couples TRBV7-8 to TRBJ2-1, with D hard to call. The CDR3 is made up of 13 amino acids. Germline CDR1 SGHVS, CDR2 FQNEAQ. The V gene lost 1 base and the J gene lost 4 bases, with 5 bases spanning the gap. CDR3 protein: CASSLVFYNEQFF. For the CDR3, the DNA is TGTGCCAGCAGCTTAGTGTTTTACAATGAGCAGTTCTTC. Looking up the rest from reference TRBV7-8 and TRBJ2-1 gives the full variable domain: GAGVSQSPRYKVAKRGQDVALRCDPISGHVSLFWYQQALGQGPEFLTYFQNEAQLDKSGLPSDRFFAERPEGSVSTLKIQRTQQEDSAVYLCASSLVFYNEQFFGPGTRLTVL.

CDR3 region: CASRGGDRAVTEAFF. CDR3 coding DNA: TGTGCCAGCAGGGGTGGGGACAGGGCAGTAACTGAAGCTTTCTTT. This sequence joins TRBV7-9 and TRBJ1-1; TRBD1 aligns across 9 bases. The CDR3 runs to 15 residues. CDR1 SEHNR and CDR2 FQNEAQ come from the germline V gene (reference sequence). V lost 6 bases to trimming and J lost 5 bases; unmatched junction nucleotides: 10.

This clonotype came up once. One end of the junction varies from germline; a read error may be responsible. V usage is TRBV5-5 and J usage is TRBJ2-3; D is tentatively TRBD1 or TRBD2 (5 bases each). CDR1 SGHKS and CDR2 YYEKEE come from the germline V gene (reference sequence). The CDR3 runs 16 residues. The CDR3 here is CASSPVGAPSTDTRYF. The CDR3 region has the DNA TGTGCCAGCAGCCCAGTAGGGGCCCCTAGCACAGATACGCGGTATTTT. The full variable domain, its missing parts supplied by reference TRBV5-5 and TRBJ2-3, is DAGVTQSPTHLIKTRGQQVTLRCSPISGHKSVSWYQQVLGQGPQFIFQYYEKEERGRGNFPDRFSARQFPNYSSELNVNALLLGDSALYLCASSPVGAPSTDTRYFGPGTRLTVL.

This clonotype was counted between two and nine times. The chain has TRBV6-1 and TRBJ2-7, with D perhaps being TRBD1 or TRBD2 (5 bases each). The V end was cut by 5 bases, the J end by 4 bases, with 15 bases between. Germline V gives CDR1 MNHNS, CDR2 SASEGT. The CDR3 totals 14 residues. CDR3: CASSSPGPPYEQYF. For the CDR3, the DNA is TGTGCCAGCAGTAGTCCGGGACCCCCTTACGAGCAGTACTTC.

Ten or more counts support this clonotype. CDR3 in amino acids: CSVKGQEAEQYF. The CDR3 nucleotides read TGCAGCGTGAAGGGACAGGAGGCCGAGCAGTACTTC. The V call is TRBV29-1, the J call TRBJ2-7, with 8 bases matching TRBD1. V was pared by 6 bases and J by 6 bases, with 7 bases of the junction left unmatched. Germline CDR1 and CDR2: SQVTM and ANQGSEA. The CDR3 contains 12 residues.